A selection of T cell receptor beta chains follows, all from one sample in a study of blood T cell repertoires in COVID-19. The repertoire was sequenced with immunoSEQ multiplex PCR; TCRdb's copy has only in-frame clones and lacks some. Of fewer than 150,000 clones listed, around 87% are singletons. The sample taken for sequencing was peripheral blood. The receptors were sampled from a woman aged 70-85 years with acute or convalescent COVID-19. The CDR3 runs from the conserved cysteine through the conserved F or W.

>TRBV11-2|TRBJ2-3|16
CASSSGERGATDTQYF
>TRBV5-1|TRBJ2-7|16
CASSQAGALPSYEQYF
>TRBV5-6|TRBJ2-4|17
CASTINTGTYAKNIQYF
>TRBV24-1|TRBJ2-1|17
CATSGGTSGGRYNEQFF
>TRBV11-2|TRBJ1-6|12
CASSVGGSPLHF
>TRBV19|TRBJ1-2|13
CASSIGQAYGYTF
>TRBV20-1|TRBJ1-5|14
CSASAGVRNQPQHF
>TRBV28|TRBJ1-5|13
CASRGGSNQPQHF
>TRBV5-1|TRBJ2-3|15
CASRGGTGLADTQYF
>TRBV5-6|TRBJ2-7|14
CASSTPTGFHEQYF
>TRBV25-1|TRBJ1-2|13
CASSEQHRRGYTF
>TRBV3-1/TRBV3-2|TRBJ1-1|16
CASSHGRGGIVTEAFF
>TRBV30|TRBJ1-3|16
CAWRRTIGSSGNTIYF
>TRBV5-1|TRBJ2-2|13
CASSPRSTGELFF
>TRBV27|TRBJ1-5|14
CASSFGQGDQPQHF
>TRBV18|TRBJ1-1|15
CASSPRDRGRTEAFF
>TRBV6-2/TRBV6-3|TRBJ1-5|16
CASSAVGRGLNQPQHF
>TRBV5-4|TRBJ2-7|11
CASSLGDEQYF
>TRBV28|TRBJ2-4|16
CASSLDQGSAKNIQYF
>TRBV3-1/TRBV3-2|TRBJ1-2|16
CASSQDPQQTFYGYTF
>TRBV28|TRBJ1-1|11
CASNINTEAFF
>TRBV18|TRBJ2-1|14
CASSPSTGVTEQFF